This TCR beta chain was recorded in a study of OX40 agonist ivuxolimab in advanced cancers. Study details: Each patient was given ivuxolimab into a vein every 2 weeks, at 0.01 to 10 mg/kg.

The CDR3 has 16 amino acids. Germline V gives CDR1 LGHNA, CDR2 YNFKEQ. The V gene end was trimmed by 4 bases and the J gene end by 1 base; junction bases not matched to a gene: 6. On this clone itself: Its specificity is unknown.

Profiling relied on immunoSEQ multiplex PCR, and the TCRdb table lists in-frame clones only, not all of them. The sample consists of under 80,000 clones, approximately 78% of them appearing once. If patients had autoimmune disease history or systemic immunosuppression, they were excluded. General study results and limits: With doses of 0.1 to 3.0 mg/kg, CD4+ and CD8+ blood T cells had undergone clonal expansion by week 6. Expanded clones were, on average, more numerous among CD8+ T cells than CD4+.

The gene calls are TRBV4-2 and TRBJ1-3, with 8 bases identical to TRBD1. The origin of this receptor is an adult with an advanced solid tumor such as melanoma, head and neck, liver or kidney cancer. The material was CD4+ or CD8+ T cells sorted from blood, obtained in a trial of the OX40 agonist ivuxolimab. CDR3 coding DNA: TGTGCCAGCAGCCCAGCCGACAGGGGATCTGGAAACACCATATATTTT. Amino acids: CASSPADRGSGNTIYF.